The TCR beta chain described here comes from a study of OX40 agonist ivuxolimab in advanced cancers. Across the whole study: Intravenous ivuxolimab at 0.01 to 10 mg/kg was given to patients every 2 weeks. Points from the study as a whole: Those patients achieving a partial response at 0.1-3.0 mg/kg showed among the lowest clonal expansion. Expanded clones were, on average, more numerous in CD8+ T cells than in CD4+.

A remark on this clone: The target antigen is unknown.

Germline loops: CDR1 SGHTA, CDR2 FQGNSA. This CDR3 contains 15 residues. V lost 5 bases, J lost 9 bases, and 9 bases stayed unmatched. The data were produced by immunoSEQ multiplex PCR, yet TCRdb's version contains in-frame clones alone and is incomplete. The sample consists of some 140,000 clones, about nine tenths of them appearing once. This receptor was taken from an adult with an advanced solid tumor such as melanoma, head and neck, liver or kidney cancer. Sequencing used CD4+ or CD8+ T cells sorted from blood, obtained in a trial of the OX40 agonist ivuxolimab. The V and J genes are TRBV7-2 and TRBJ2-1, with 11 bases lining up with TRBD1. The CDR3 here is CASSPGQGARLEQFF. CDR3 DNA sequence: TGTGCCAGCAGCCCCGGACAGGGGGCGCGCCTTGAGCAGTTCTTC.